This TCR beta chain originates from a study of T cell clones after liver transplantation. Germline CDR1 and CDR2: MNHNY and SVGAGI (reference sequence). V gave up 6 bases and J gave up 7 bases, with 15 bases separating them. This CDR3 is built from 13 residues. Here immunoSEQ multiplex PCR was the method, and the copy in TCRdb shows in-frame clones only, minus some. Of about 75,000 clones listed, around 84% are singletons. This sequence joins TRBV6-6 and TRBJ1-1; D may be TRBD1 (6 bases). The TCR was taken from a human patient who received a liver transplant. The graft donor may account for some of the T cells. The sample consisted of CD4+ T cells from blood, taken about 50 months after liver transplant. The CDR3 DNA reads as TGTGCCAGCAGCGACCGACAGGCACGTGAAGCTTTCTTT. It codes for CASSDRQAREAFF.